This T cell receptor beta chain appears in the sequencing data of a study of blood T cell repertoires in COVID-19 (TCRdb year 2020). Regarding the complete study: Collaborator samples came from the United States, Italy and Spain and covered acute and convalescent phases of COVID-19. HLA class I and class II types, where available, came from metadata supplied by the sample provider rather than from assay-based typing. Nearly every sample came with metadata listing a de-identified subject ID, COVID-19 status, age in years and sex. The dataset comprised deeply sampled blood TCRbeta repertoires from subjects exposed to, actively infected with, or recovered from COVID-19. The prospective study material was composed of cDNA or gDNA derived from T cells, B-cell-depleted T cells, or PBMCs. The samples were drawn from two sources: the first 160 participants of the ongoing ImmuneRACE study, and about 1,300 subjects contributed by 6 global collaborators. A freely available public database, intended as a resource for researchers studying the immune response to SARS-CoV-2, is where the repertoires were released. Broader findings and caveats from the paper: Clinical and demographic metadata were provided uncurated, with the amount varying by source and participant.

In Seattle, one collaborating source enrolled patients while the infection was active and tracked those patients longitudinally over the course of disease. Each collaborating institution followed its own protocols to collect whole blood in K2EDTA tubes. For TCRbeta analysis, collaborators shipped samples in one of three forms: frozen whole blood, isolated PBMCs, or DNA extracted from either of those sample types. TCRbeta CDR3 regions were amplified from genomic DNA using the immunoSEQ Assay, a bias-controlled multiplex PCR. Processing in the source paper ran as follows. The number of nucleated cells in each sample was estimated from the amplification of reference gene primers within the assay. To quantify the absolute abundance of each unique TCRbeta CDR3 rearrangement, sequence reads were collapsed and filtered. Productive Simpson clonality was computed per sample as the square root of Simpson's diversity index over productive rearrangements. The table comes from immuneACCESS by way of TCRdb, which keeps in-frame sequences with V and J called. Part of the clones is missing from these tables; in studies checked, under half for an unresolved V gene and the rest for unknown reasons. V, J and clone size derive from that table, while D and trimming were established from the DNA sequence. This sample gives fewer than 350,000 clones in total; approximately 88% of them show up just once. The ten largest clones take up under 2% of the sample.

Including cysteine and phenylalanine, the CDR3 has 17 amino acids. Just the 51-base CDR3 DNA is kept, in frame starting at base 1. V was cut back by 0 bases and J by 0 bases, leaving a gap of 12 bases between them. According to the germline V gene, CDR1 reads LGHNA and CDR2 reads YSLEER. In this sample, this clone turned up once. No cognate antigen has been identified for it. No base-level quality is on record; no much larger clone is a single base apart. The chain employs TRBV4-3 and TRBJ1-3, with the D gene not clear enough to name. The receptor was derived from a woman in her thirties with COVID-19, enrolled during active disease. Sequencing was carried out using peripheral blood. At the DNA level, the sequence is TGCGCCAGCAGCCAAGATATCAGGCCAGCCTCTGGAAACACCATATATTTT. The translation is CASSQDIRPASGNTIYF.